This TCR beta chain comes out of a study of technical replicates of blood from a few donors listed by TCRdb under 2017. As regards this clone: The clone's antigen remains unknown. No quality values exist for individual bases; no much larger clone is one base distant.

The method behind the library was the immunoSEQ multiplex PCR assay. Held by TCRdb, this immuneACCESS table contains in-frame sequences only and omits some clones. Under half of the omission traces to an unresolved V gene where checked; the cause of the rest is unknown. The sample includes tens of thousands of clones, with around 97% observed a single time. The top ten clones comprise around 0.19% of the sample. The TCR was taken from a human donor in good health. Sequencing was performed on T cells isolated from PBMCs.

CDR3 loop: CASSQDRGAEAFF. Here is the DNA: TGCGCCAGCAGCCAAGACAGGGGTGCTGAAGCTTTCTTT. The sequence links TRBV4-1 to TRBJ1-1; matching of 6 bases hints at TRBD1 as the D gene. V and J are truncated by 0 bases and 6 bases respectively, leaving an intervening sequence of 8 bases. From the cysteine up to the phenylalanine, the CDR3 has a length of 13 residues. Just CDR3 DNA is preserved here, 39 bases in frame from base 1. From a lookup of the germline V gene, CDR1 and CDR2 are MGHRA and YSYEKL.